The 31 T cell receptor beta chains in this list originate from one sample, sequenced in a study of T-cell memory formation after mild COVID-19. TCRdb re-called the 5' RACE reads through MiXCR, storing one row per CDR3 protein. The sample lists a few hundred thousand distinct CDR3 sequences, approximately 27% occurring once. Input material: PBMCs or a T cell subset sorted from them (not recorded which). The receptors shown here come from an adult woman who had mild COVID-19 (a few samples of this study predate the infection). Cell type and time point are not known.

The chain couples TRBV6-5 to TRBJ1-2; 9 bases agree with TRBD1. CDR1 and CDR2 (germline): MNHEY, SVGAGI. The ends lost 4 bases at V and 8 bases at J; junction bases unmatched: 8. The CDR3 loop spans 14 amino acids. CDR3 in DNA: TGTGCCAGCAGTTCCCTCCGGGACAGGGAAGGCTACACCTTC. Encoded protein: CASSSLRDREGYTF.

The V call is TRBV9, the J call TRBJ2-6; D unresolved. Germline CDR1 SGDLS, CDR2 YYNGEE. The V end lost 0 bases, the J end lost 12 bases, and 4 bases lay between the germline ends. There are 11 residues in the CDR3. Here the CDR3 reads CASSVGSVLTF. DNA for the CDR3: TGTGCCAGCAGCGTAGGGTCCGTCCTGACTTTC. The full variable domain, with the rest looked up from reference TRBV9 and TRBJ2-6, is DSGVTQTPKHLITATGQRVTLRCSPRSGDLSVYWYQQSLDQGLQFLIQYYNGEERAKGNILERFSAQQFPDLHSELNLSSLELGDSALYFCASSVGSVLTFGAGSRLTVL.

The chain has TRBV3-1 and TRBJ2-7, with D perhaps TRBD1 or TRBD2 (6 bases each). Trimming took 3 bases from V and 4 from J, leaving 13 bases between them. Germline-derived CDR1 and CDR2 are LGHDT and YNNKEL (reference sequence). This CDR3 comprises 14 residues. CDR3 nucleotides: TGTGCCAGCAGCCACACACAGGGAGGATACGAGCAGTACTTC. Its translation: CASSHTQGGYEQYF.

This clonotype has more than one count but fewer than ten. The rearrangement links TRBV5-1 to TRBJ2-1, with TRBD2 matching over 11 bases. Germline loops: CDR1 SGHRS, CDR2 YFSETQ. Trimming at V came to 4 bases and at J to 10 bases, leaving 4 bases not matched to a gene. The CDR3 covers 13 residues. This CDR3 is CASSTGLAVEQFF. CDR3 nucleotide sequence: TGCGCCAGCAGCACGGGACTAGCGGTAGAGCAGTTCTTC.

The chain joins TRBV27 to TRBJ1-3, with D unclear. V was pared by 5 bases and J by 1 base, with 12 bases between. Germline lookup yields CDR1 MNHEY and CDR2 SMNVEV (reference sequence). This CDR3 is 15 amino acids long. Written as DNA, the CDR3 is TGTGCCAGCAGTCTTTCTTGGGGTTCTGGAAACACCATATATTTT. Protein: CASSLSWGSGNTIYF.

This clonotype has only a few counts. The V call is TRBV29-1, the J call TRBJ2-3, with TRBD2 matching over 11 bases. This CDR3 spans 18 amino acids. Germline CDR1 and CDR2: SQVTM and ANQGSEA. V was clipped by 1 base and J by 0 bases; unmatched bases: 9. This chain's CDR3 is CSVEGLAGGPMSTDTQYF. DNA of the CDR3: TGCAGCGTTGAAGGTCTAGCGGGAGGTCCAATGAGCACAGATACGCAGTATTTT.

This clonotype has only a few counts. The chain recombines TRBV3-1 with TRBJ2-5, with D perhaps assigned TRBD1 or TRBD2 (6 bases each). Germline CDR1 and CDR2: LGHDT and YNNKEL (reference sequence). The V end lost 3 bases, the J end lost 5 bases, and 10 bases lay between the germline ends. This CDR3 contains 13 residues. The CDR3 sequence: CASSHVGGETQYF. The CDR3, as DNA: TGTGCCAGCAGCCATGTCGGGGGCGAGACCCAGTACTTC.

This clonotype was counted a few times. The rearrangement uses TRBV7-9 and TRBJ2-1, with a tentative D call TRBD2 (5 bases). Germline assignment: CDR1 SEHNR and CDR2 FQNEAQ (reference sequence). There are 15 residues in the CDR3. V was trimmed by 2 bases and J by 5 bases, leaving 13 bases between them. CDR3 nucleotides: TGTGCCAGCAGCTTAAGAGGGAAGGAGAACAATGAGCAGTTCTTC. Its protein product is CASSLRGKENNEQFF.

This chain joins TRBV3-1 and TRBJ2-2, with a tentative D call TRBD2 (6 bases). CDR3 length equals 17 residues. Germline CDR1 LGHDT, CDR2 YNNKEL (reference sequence). Trimming removed 0 bases from V and 3 bases from J, with 14 bases in between. The chain's CDR3 is CASSQDRGGDDTGELFF. The CDR3 bases are TGTGCCAGCAGCCAAGATCGAGGAGGGGATGACACCGGGGAGCTGTTTTTT. Variable domain in full (rest from reference TRBV3-1 and TRBJ2-2): DTAVSQTPKYLVTQMGNDKSIKCEQNLGHDTMYWYKQDSKKFLKIMFSYNNKELIINETVPNRFSPKSPDKAHLNLHINSLELGDSAVYFCASSQDRGGDDTGELFFGEGSRLTVL.

CDR3 in amino acids: CSASDRSYEQYF. CDR3 DNA sequence: TGCAGTGCTTCGGACCGTTCCTACGAGCAGTACTTC. This chain uses TRBV20-1 with TRBJ2-7; D unclear. CDR1 and CDR2 from the germline V gene are DFQATT and SNEGSKA (reference sequence). This CDR3 contains 12 residues. V lost 5 bases and J lost 1, with 9 bases in between.

The V gene is TRBV7-9, the J gene TRBJ2-1, with TRBD2 identical over 9 bases. The germline gives CDR1 SEHNR, CDR2 FQNEAQ (reference sequence). V shed 4 bases and J 6 bases; nucleotides not matched to a gene: 10. The CDR3 spans 16 residues. The CDR3 region has the DNA TGTGCCAGCAGCTGGATTCTGGCGGGGGGGGCCAATGAGCAGTTCTTC. It encodes CASSWILAGGANEQFF.

This chain joins TRBV7-2 and TRBJ1-3; no reliable D call. CDR3 length: 12 residues. Germline loops: CDR1 SGHTA, CDR2 FQGNSA. V lost 5 bases and J 5 bases, leaving 7 bases between the germline ends. CDR3 bases: TGTGCCAGCAGCCCGGCTAGAAACACCATATATTTT. It translates to CASSPARNTIYF.

This clonotype was counted only a few times. DNA for the CDR3: TGTGCCAGCAGTCCAGGGACTAGCGGGACCTACAATGAGCAGTTCTTC. Translating gives CASSPGTSGTYNEQFF. The chain combines TRBV27 with TRBJ2-1, with TRBD2 matching 13 bases. The CDR3 contains 16 residues. The V segment lost 5 bases and the J segment 2 bases; nucleotides outside the gene matches: 3. Germline V lookup: CDR1 MNHEY, CDR2 SMNVEV (reference sequence).

This clonotype was seen a handful of times. DNA of the CDR3: TGTGCCAGCAGCTTAGAGGGGGCACTGAAGTATACGCAGTATTTT. Translating it yields CASSLEGALKYTQYF. The chain couples TRBV7-9 to TRBJ2-3; 7 nucleotides line up with TRBD1. Germline-derived CDR1 and CDR2 are SEHNR and FQNEAQ (reference sequence). The CDR3 loop spans 15 amino acids. The V segment lost 1 base and the J segment 7 bases; nucleotides outside the gene matches: 8.

The V and J genes are TRBV4-1 and TRBJ2-1, with TRBD2 matching 10 bases. CDR1 is MGHRA and CDR2 is YSYEKL in the germline V gene. The CDR3 covers 15 residues. V gave up 3 bases and J gave up 8 bases; unmatched junction bases: 7. CDR3: CASSQSGGVPDEQFF. The CDR3 DNA sequence: TGCGCCAGCAGCCAGAGCGGGGGGGTTCCAGATGAGCAGTTCTTC.

The gene calls are TRBV12-3 or TRBV12-4 and TRBJ2-5; possible D gene TRBD2, 5 bases. Trimming took 6 bases from V and 4 from J, leaving 6 bases between them. CDR3 size: 11 residues. The CDR3 nucleotides read TGTGCCAGCAGGGCGGGAGAGACCCAGTACTTC. Its translation is CASRAGETQYF.

V gene TRBV19 combines with J gene TRBJ2-7; D not resolved. Germline V lookup: CDR1 LNHDA, CDR2 SQIVND (reference sequence). The V and J ends lost 0 bases and 4 bases respectively, with 13 bases between them. This CDR3 spans 15 amino acids. The CDR3 loop reads CASSIDHRQPYEQYF. In nucleotides, the CDR3 is TGTGCCAGTAGTATAGATCACAGACAACCTTACGAGCAGTACTTC.

This clonotype was detected many times. The chain uses TRBV29-1 and TRBJ2-7, with a tentative D call TRBD1 (5 bases). Germline CDR1 reads SQVTM; CDR2 reads ANQGSEA. With 4 bases removed from V and 3 bases from J, the gap between germline ends came to 19 bases. This CDR3 comprises 15 residues. The CDR3 spells CSVVQGQGRYYEQYF. CDR3 sequence (DNA): TGCAGCGTTGTCCAAGGGCAGGGAAGGTACTACGAGCAGTACTTC.

This clonotype has a count of ten or more. The chain combines TRBV6-5 with TRBJ1-2, with D maybe TRBD1 (6 bases). In germline, CDR1 is MNHEY, CDR2 SVGAGI. Trimming took off 2 bases at V and 0 bases at J, with 13 bases between the two ends. CDR3 length: 16 amino acids. The CDR3: CASSYRLGHTNYGYTF. CDR3 in DNA: TGTGCCAGCAGTTACCGCTTGGGACATACTAACTATGGCTACACCTTC.

The rearrangement uses TRBV20-1 and TRBJ1-2; no firm D call. The V gene's germline CDR1 is DFQATT and CDR2 SNEGSKA (reference sequence). The CDR3 has 14 amino acids. V gave up 0 bases and J gave up 2 bases, with 10 bases separating them. Here the CDR3 DNA reads TGCAGTGCTAGAGAGGAGAGGGTGAACTATGGCTACACCTTC. It yields the protein CSAREERVNYGYTF.

In its sample, this clonotype was seen once. The chain joins TRBV5-6 to TRBJ1-3, with D tentatively TRBD1 (6 bases). Deletions cut 4 bases from V and 2 bases from J, with 13 bases between. Germline V gives CDR1 SGHDT, CDR2 YYEEEE. The CDR3 runs to 15 residues. DNA for the CDR3: TGTGCCAGCAGCCCCTCACCAGGGGCTGGAAACACCATATATTTT. Amino acids: CASSPSPGAGNTIYF.

This clonotype has only one observation. V and J are TRBV6-5 and TRBJ1-2; D ambiguous. Between the trimmed V and J ends, which lost 7 bases and 4 bases, there was a span of 16 bases. The CDR3 runs 14 residues. Germline-derived CDR1 and CDR2 are MNHEY and SVGAGI. CDR3 region: CASNKRGFGYGYTF. In nucleotides, the CDR3 is TGTGCCAGCAATAAACGAGGGTTCGGCTATGGCTACACCTTC.

This clonotype was found many times. The CDR3: CASRETGVTGELFF. In nucleotides, the CDR3 is TGTGCCAGCCGGGAGACAGGGGTCACCGGGGAGCTGTTTTTT. This sequence joins TRBV6-5 and TRBJ2-2; 8 bases are a match to TRBD1. The CDR3 consists of 14 residues. The germline CDR1 and CDR2 sequences are MNHEY and SVGAGI. V was clipped by 8 bases and J by 4 bases; unmatched bases: 6.

The genes are TRBV7-9 and TRBJ2-3; possibly TRBD2 for D (6 bases). This CDR3 region has 15 residues. V dropped 4 bases and J dropped 0 bases, with 11 bases sitting between them. The germline V gene encodes CDR1 SEHNR and CDR2 FQNEAQ (reference sequence). DNA for the CDR3: TGTGCCAGCAGCTCCCCGGGGGAAAGCACAGATACGCAGTATTTT. Translation gives CASSSPGESTDTQYF.

The chain recombines TRBV4-1 with TRBJ2-7; 9 bases match TRBD1. Germline V gene sequence: CDR1 MGHRA, CDR2 YSYEKL. The CDR3 is 14 residues long. V lost 5 bases, J lost 2 bases, and 4 bases stayed unmatched. The CDR3 DNA follows: TGCGCCAGCAGCGCGGACAGGGGACCCTACGAGCAGTACTTC. As protein: CASSADRGPYEQYF.

The chain is built from TRBV29-1 and TRBJ2-7; D is ambiguous. Trimming took off 5 bases at V and 12 bases at J, with 17 bases between the two ends. Germline V gene sequence: CDR1 SQVTM, CDR2 ANQGSEA. There are 11 residues in the CDR3. The CDR3 sequence: CSVKEYASGYF. The CDR3 DNA follows: TGCAGCGTTAAGGAATATGCCTCCGGGTACTTC.

The rearrangement joins TRBV10-3 to TRBJ2-1, with 10 bases lining up with TRBD2. Germline V gives CDR1 ENHRY, CDR2 SYGVKD. The trim removed 3 bases at V and 16 bases at J, leaving 3 bases unmatched. This CDR3 has 11 amino acids. The CDR3 coding sequence is TGTGCCATCAGTGATGGGACTAGCGTCTTCTTC. This translates into CAISDGTSVFF.

The chain has TRBV24-1 and TRBJ1-2, with D possibly matching TRBD1 (5 bases). This CDR3 is built from 12 residues. The germline gives CDR1 KGHDR, CDR2 SFDVKD. Trimming cost V 9 bases and J 7 bases, with 14 bases left between them. CDR3 DNA sequence: TGTGCCACCCACGGGGGGGACGGTGGCTACACCTTC. It codes for CATHGGDGGYTF.

This clonotype turned up a few times. V gene TRBV6-2 or TRBV6-3 combines with J gene TRBJ1-2; D remains ambiguous. Germline assignment: CDR1 MNHEY and CDR2 SVGEGT. The ends were cut back, 6 bases at V and 2 bases at J, with 10 bases in the middle. The CDR3 length is 13 residues. The CDR3 loop is CASSRQRNYGYTF. As DNA, the CDR3 is TGTGCCAGCAGCAGACAAAGAAACTATGGCTACACCTTC.

This clonotype was picked up a small number of times. This chain connects TRBV11-2 to TRBJ1-2, with unresolved D. There are 17 residues in the CDR3. V lost 5 bases to trimming and J lost 2 bases, with 21 bases between them. The germline V gene has CDR1 SGHAT and CDR2 FQNNGV. CDR3 sequence (DNA): TGTGCCAGCAGCCCCCGCGTCGGGCAGCCCGGAAACTATGGCTACACCTTC. Amino acids: CASSPRVGQPGNYGYTF.

This clonotype was detected only a few times. V usage is TRBV5-1 and J usage is TRBJ1-6, with D perhaps TRBD1 (5 bases). Per germline, CDR1 SGHRS and CDR2 YFSETQ. CDR3 length: 13 amino acids. Trimming left V 0 bases short and J 10 bases short, with 8 bases between. The CDR3 here is CASSLGRDSPLHF. In DNA, the CDR3 is TGCGCCAGCAGCTTGGGCCGGGACTCACCCCTCCACTTT.